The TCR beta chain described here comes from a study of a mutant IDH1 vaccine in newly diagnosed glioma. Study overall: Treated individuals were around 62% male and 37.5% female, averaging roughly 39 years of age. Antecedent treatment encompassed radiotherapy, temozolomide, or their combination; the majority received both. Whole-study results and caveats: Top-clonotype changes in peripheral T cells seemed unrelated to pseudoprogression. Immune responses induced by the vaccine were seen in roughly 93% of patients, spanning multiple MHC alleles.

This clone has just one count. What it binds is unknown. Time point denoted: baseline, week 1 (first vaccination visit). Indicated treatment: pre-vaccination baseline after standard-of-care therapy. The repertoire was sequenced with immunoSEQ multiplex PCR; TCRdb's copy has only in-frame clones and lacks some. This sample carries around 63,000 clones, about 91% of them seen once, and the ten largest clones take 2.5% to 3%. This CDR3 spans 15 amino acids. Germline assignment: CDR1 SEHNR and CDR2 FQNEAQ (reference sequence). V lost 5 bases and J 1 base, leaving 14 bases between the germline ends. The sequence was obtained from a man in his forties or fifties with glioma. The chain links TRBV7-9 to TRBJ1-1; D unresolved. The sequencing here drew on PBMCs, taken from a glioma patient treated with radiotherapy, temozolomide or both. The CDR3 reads CASSPGWTPNTEAFF. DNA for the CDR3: TGTGCCAGCAGCCCCGGGTGGACCCCGAACACTGAAGCTTTCTTT.